This TCR beta chain was profiled in a study of blood T cell repertoires in COVID-19. Overall study: Acute and convalescent COVID-19 specimens originated in the United States, Italy and Spain.

Some clones are missing from TCRdb's copy, which holds only in-frame ones; the method was immunoSEQ multiplex PCR. Of some 300,000 clones listed, 86% are singletons. The CDR3 has 12 residues. V was shortened by 0 bases and J by 10 bases, with 12 bases between the two germline ends. Germline CDR1 reads GTSNPN; CDR2 reads SVGIG (reference sequence). The participants were between roughly 18 and 89 years old and came from roughly 24 US areas. Each participant's cohort was designated according to participant-reported clinical history. Cohort 3 recovered donors had two negative PCRs, clearance, or symptom resolution.

Specimen: PBMCs or T cells enriched from blood (not recorded which). The gene calls are TRBV30 and TRBJ1-1; no clear D. The clonotype was recovered from a man aged 25 to 40 who had recovered from COVID-19. The CDR3, as DNA: TGTGCCTGGAGTGTTCGCAAAGGGAGAGCTTTCTTT. It encodes CAWSVRKGRAFF.